This T cell receptor (beta chain) was found in a study of blood T cell repertoires in COVID-19. The table came from immunoSEQ multiplex PCR; TCRdb's copy has only in-frame clones and leaves some out. The data hold 37,000 or so clones, with approximately 80% observed a single time. CDR3 length equals 17 residues. Only one count was recorded for this clone. The sample taken for sequencing was peripheral blood. This TCR was sampled from a man in his 60s with active COVID-19. This chain connects TRBV21-1 to TRBJ2-6; whether TRBD1, the table's D call, matches the DNA was not checked. TRBV21-1 is a pseudogene. CDR3 nucleotide sequence: TGTGCCAGCAGCAAAGTCCCCGACAGGGCTGGGGCCAACGTCCTGACTTTC. Translating it yields CASSKVPDRAGANVLTF.